The 3 T cell receptor beta chains given below trace back to one sample, sequenced in a study of patients and donors after allogeneic stem cell transplantation. TCRdb reanalysed the RT-PCR reads using MiXCR and keeps one entry per CDR3 protein. The data show about 960,000 distinct CDR3 sequences, around 17% seen once. The specimen was blood, either unsorted or a sorted T cell fraction (not recorded which). The source of these receptors is a human donor who was either an allogeneic HSCT recipient or a stem cell or donor lymphocyte infusion donor (not recorded which). It is not recorded whose cells these are; they may come from a transplant donor.

This chain links TRBV6-5 with TRBJ1-6; 7 nucleotides align to TRBD1. The J segment lost 14 bases and the V segment lost 2 bases, leaving 3 bases of the junction unmatched. This CDR3 comprises 12 residues. Germline-derived CDR1 and CDR2 are MNHEY and SVGAGI. The CDR3 sequence: CASSYDRATLHF. CDR3 coding DNA: TGTGCCAGCAGTTACGACAGGGCAACCCTCCACTTT.

This clonotype has a handful of counts. The chain joins TRBV6-5 to TRBJ2-7; D remains ambiguous. Germline lookup yields CDR1 MNHEY and CDR2 SVGAGI. Trimming stripped 2 bases from V and 1 base from J, with 6 bases between. This CDR3 is 13 amino acids long. CDR3: CASSYGESYEQYF. Written as DNA, the CDR3 is TGTGCCAGCAGTTACGGAGAATCCTACGAGCAGTACTTC.

The V and J genes are TRBV20-1 and TRBJ2-1; D not resolved. V lost 2 bases and J lost 5, with 7 bases in between. The CDR3 loop spans 12 amino acids. Germline-derived CDR1 and CDR2 are DFQATT and SNEGSKA (reference sequence). CDR3 sequence: CSARRTDNEQFF. The CDR3 nucleotides are TGCAGTGCTAGACGGACCGACAATGAGCAGTTCTTC.